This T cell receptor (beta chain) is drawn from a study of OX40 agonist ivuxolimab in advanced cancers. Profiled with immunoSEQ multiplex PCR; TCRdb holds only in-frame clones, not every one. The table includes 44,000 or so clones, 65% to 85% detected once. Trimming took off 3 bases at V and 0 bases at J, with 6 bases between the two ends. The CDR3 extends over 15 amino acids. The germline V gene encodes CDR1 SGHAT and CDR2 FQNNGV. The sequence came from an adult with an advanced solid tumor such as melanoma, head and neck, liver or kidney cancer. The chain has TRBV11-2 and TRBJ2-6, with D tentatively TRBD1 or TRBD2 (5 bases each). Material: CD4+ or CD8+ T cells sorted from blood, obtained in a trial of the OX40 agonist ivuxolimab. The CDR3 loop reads CASSFGGSGANVLTF. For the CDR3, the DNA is TGTGCCAGCAGCTTTGGGGGCTCTGGGGCCAACGTCCTGACTTTC.